These 4 T cell receptor beta chains share one sample of origin, sequenced in a study of blood T cells in healthy people across ages. Primed by a sample-barcoded 5' primer and a J-beta primer mix, a second PCR proceeded for about 7 to 11 cycles. MiXCR, applied by TCRdb to the 5' RACE reads, yields one record per CDR3 protein. The profile covers about 650,000 distinct CDR3 sequences, with 32% appearing a single time and 15% taken by the ten largest. Material: blood. The receptors originated from a woman aged 80 or over in good health.

This clonotype was seen at least ten times. This rearrangement joins TRBV5-1 to TRBJ2-7; 7 positions match TRBD1. This CDR3 is built from 14 residues. V was pared by 4 bases and J by 5 bases, with 9 bases of the junction left unmatched. Germline CDR1 and CDR2: SGHRS and YFSETQ. The chain's CDR3 is CASSPGTAPNEQYF. The CDR3 nucleotides are TGCGCCAGCAGCCCCGGGACAGCTCCTAACGAGCAGTACTTC.

Points on this clonotype: An end of the junction differs from the germline gene, which may be a read error. The DNA of the CDR3 is TGCGCCAGCAGCCTAAGTGTCGGGGCCGGGGGCTATAGCTACACCTTC. It codes for CASSLSVGAGGYSYTF. The chain joins TRBV7-9 to TRBJ1-2; a weak D match, TRBD1 (6 bases). CDR1 and CDR2 from the germline V gene are SEHNR and FQNEAQ (reference sequence). The CDR3 sequence is 16 residues long.

This clonotype has at least ten counts. The V call is TRBV5-1, the J call TRBJ1-1; D is perhaps TRBD1 (6 bases). CDR3 size: 13 residues. V lost 7 bases, J lost 5 bases, and 15 bases lay in between. Germline V gives CDR1 SGHRS, CDR2 YFSETQ. The CDR3 sequence is CASLGQGRTEAFF. In DNA form, the CDR3 reads TGCGCCAGCCTCGGTCAGGGGAGGACTGAAGCTTTCTTT.

This clonotype showed up just a few times. Being one base from a much bigger clone, this may be a read error. The gene calls are TRBV5-1 and TRBJ1-2; tentative D call: TRBD1 (5 bases). The CDR3 covers 15 residues. Deletions cut 0 bases from V and 7 bases from J, with 16 bases between. The germline CDR1 and CDR2 sequences are SGHRS and YFSETQ. The CDR3 protein is CASSLEGRAIGGYTF. The CDR3 coding sequence is TGCGCCAGCAGCTTGGAGGGCAGGGCGATAGGTGGCTACACCTTC.